This TCR beta chain derives from a study of naive and memory T cell subsets. General observations from the study: From naive to CM, EM and EMRA, diversity decreased and Gini increased. Naive repertoires, especially CD8, held a few larger clonotypes, possibly memory cells re-expressing CD45RA.

Separate alpha and beta amplification began at the second PCR step. Four subsets defined by CD45RA and CD27 were sorted after CD3, CD4, CD8 and live/dead staining. CDR1 and CDR2 from the germline V gene are MNHGY and SVAAGI. CDR3 length: 16 amino acids. V dropped 6 bases and J dropped 1; count of bases not matched to a gene: 10. Notes on this clonotype: The antigen is undetermined.

The beta constant-region primer was an equimolar mix of two oligonucleotides covering TRBC1 and TRBC2. The ligated cDNA underwent four PCR rounds using SP2 and nested alpha and beta constant-region primers. TCRdb reanalysed the UMI-ligation and nested PCR reads using MiXCR and keeps one entry per CDR3 protein. The profile shows over 110,000 distinct CDR3 sequences, under 25% of them singletons. The chain combines TRBV6-9 with TRBJ1-1; 8 bases agree with TRBD1. The origin of this receptor is a human donor in good health. The sequenced sample was naive CD8+ T cells from blood. The CDR3 coding sequence is TGTGCCAGCAGCAAATGGGGGACAGGCGCGAACACTGAAGCTTTCTTT. This encodes CASSKWGTGANTEAFF.